The entry that follows covers one T cell receptor beta chain sequence. What it recognizes is unknown. These data originate in a study of T cell responses to AZD1222 COVID-19 vaccine. Study-level background: Pooled together were second doses at about 4 or about 12 weeks. Overall study results and limits: No day 14 peak samples; only post-peak repertoires were characterized. It should be noted that donors were predominantly white British and more often female, and clonal diversity was possibly underestimated.

This CDR3 spans 13 amino acids. Germline V lookup: CDR1 SQVTM, CDR2 ANQGSEA. Trimming shortened V by 4 bases and J by 6 bases, and 13 bases separated the two germline ends. Sequencing was performed with immunoSEQ multiplex PCR; in TCRdb, only in-frame clones are kept and a portion is missing. In the table there are more than 250,000 clones, over 90% of which are singletons. The V gene is TRBV29-1, the J gene TRBJ2-1, with D unresolved. The sequencing used peripheral blood, collected on day 0 of AZD1222 vaccination. The TCR was taken from an adult in good health. CDR3 protein: CSVGGQSGNEQFF. The CDR3 bases are TGCAGCGTTGGAGGTCAGTCCGGCAATGAGCAGTTCTTC.